What follows are 7 T cell receptor beta chains derived from one specimen sequenced in a study of blood T cell repertoires in COVID-19. Sequencing was performed with immunoSEQ multiplex PCR; in TCRdb, only in-frame clones are kept and a portion is missing. The sample holds more than 300,000 clones; around nine tenths are singletons and the top ten take 0.9% to 1.5%. The sequenced sample consisted of PBMCs or T cells enriched from blood (not recorded which). These receptors were collected from a woman between 18 and 30 years old who had recovered from COVID-19.

On this clone itself: Other DNA sequences of this sample code for an identical CDR3. The chain links TRBV4-1 to TRBJ2-1, with 9 bases aligning to TRBD2. The CDR3 extends over 16 amino acids. Germline loops: CDR1 MGHRA, CDR2 YSYEKL. J lost 0 bases, V lost 1 base, and 1 base had no gene match. The CDR3 here is CASSQGRGGSYNEQFF. The CDR3, as DNA: TGCGCCAGCAGCCAAGGGCGGGGGGGCTCCTACAATGAGCAGTTCTTC.

The chain recombines TRBV15 with TRBJ1-1; no reliable D call. In germline, CDR1 is LNHNV, CDR2 YYDKDF (reference sequence). This CDR3 has 15 amino acids. Trimming left V 0 bases short and J 2 bases short, with 10 bases between. Here the CDR3 reads CATSREAGSNTEAFF. CDR3 in DNA: TGTGCCACCAGCAGAGAGGCGGGCAGTAACACTGAAGCTTTCTTT.

The chain combines TRBV12-3 or TRBV12-4 with TRBJ2-7, with 7 bases matching TRBD2. The CDR3 sequence is 13 residues long. The junction had 12 bases not matched to a gene; V was cut back by 4 bases and J by 12 bases. CDR3 sequence (DNA): TGTGCCAGCAGTTCCCCCGCAGCGGGGAGAGTGTACTTC. Protein sequence: CASSSPAAGRVYF.

The rearrangement uses TRBV30 and TRBJ2-1; D possibly corresponds to TRBD2 (6 bases). The V end was cut by 8 bases, the J end by 2 bases, with 13 bases between. The CDR3 is made up of 13 amino acids. Per the germline V gene, CDR1 is GTSNPN and CDR2 is SVGIG (reference sequence). The CDR3 spells CAAPGVPYNEQFF. The CDR3, as DNA: TGTGCCGCCCCGGGGGTCCCCTACAATGAGCAGTTCTTC. Supplemented by reference TRBV30 and TRBJ2-1, the full variable domain reads SQTIHQWPATLVQPVGSPLSLECTVEGTSNPNLYWYRQAAGRGLQLLFYSVGIGQISSEVPQNLSASRPQDRQFILSSKKLLLSDSGFYLCAAPGVPYNEQFFGPGTRLTVL.

The genes are TRBV5-1 and TRBJ2-3; the match to TRBD2 covers 10 bases. The length of the CDR3 is 16 residues. In germline, CDR1 is SGHRS, CDR2 YFSETQ. The V gene end was trimmed by 2 bases and the J gene end by 6 bases; junction bases not matched to a gene: 9. CDR3 sequence reads: CASSFLRSGGTDTQYF. Written as DNA, the CDR3 is TGCGCCAGCAGCTTTCTGCGTAGCGGGGGGACGGATACGCAGTATTTT.

V usage is TRBV4-3 and J usage is TRBJ1-2; D might be TRBD1 (5 bases). V lost 4 bases, J lost 8 bases, and 14 bases lay in between. Germline V lookup: CDR1 LGHNA, CDR2 YSLEER. The length of the CDR3 is 13 residues. The CDR3 bases are TGCGCCAGCAGCCCAGGAGGGGCTCGGGGCTACACCTTC. It encodes CASSPGGARGYTF.

This chain connects TRBV14 to TRBJ1-1, with unresolved D. Trimming pared 0 bases from V and 1 base from J, leaving 18 bases between. The CDR3 extends over 18 amino acids. Germline V CDR1 and CDR2: SGHDN, FVKESK. The CDR3 sequence is CASSQDLGKKGGNTEAFF. CDR3 bases: TGTGCCAGCAGCCAAGATCTAGGAAAGAAAGGAGGGAACACTGAAGCTTTCTTT.